The 15 T cell receptor beta chains below were found in one sample sequenced in a study of blood T cell repertoires in COVID-19. Profiled with immunoSEQ multiplex PCR; TCRdb holds only in-frame clones, not every one. Of approximately 210,000 clones listed, 81% are singletons. Sequencing was performed on PBMCs or T cells enriched from blood (not recorded which). These receptor sequences come from a woman in her forties or fifties with acute COVID-19.

This clone was found once. The chain recombines TRBV11-1 with TRBJ2-5, with TRBD1 identical over 7 bases. The CDR3 totals 14 residues. Germline CDR1 SGHAT, CDR2 FQDESV (reference sequence). Trimming cost V 5 bases and J 13 bases; bases outside gene matches: 16. The CDR3 region is CASSDAGTVREWYF. In nucleotides, the CDR3 is TGTGCCAGCAGCGACGCCGGGACAGTAAGAGAATGGTACTTC.

The chain recombines TRBV11-1 with TRBJ2-3; TRBD1 matches at 8 bases. Germline values: CDR1 SGHAT, CDR2 FQDESV (reference sequence). V lost 2 bases to trimming and J lost 1 base; unmatched junction nucleotides: 2. The CDR3 totals 15 residues. The DNA for the CDR3 is TGTGCCAGCAGCTTAACGACAGGGGGCACAGATACGCAGTATTTT. It codes for CASSLTTGGTDTQYF.

CDR3 nucleotide sequence: TGTGCCAGCAGGAGACTAGCGGCCTCCTACGAGCAGTACTTC. Amino acid sequence: CASRRLAASYEQYF. The rearrangement joins TRBV2 to TRBJ2-7; TRBD2 matches 9 bases. Germline V lookup: CDR1 SNHLY, CDR2 FYNNEI. The CDR3 length is 14 residues. Unmatched junction bases numbered 3, after V lost 6 bases and J lost 0 bases.

This clone was observed a few times. The chain employs TRBV7-6 and TRBJ2-7, with 8 bases that match TRBD2. Losses at the gene ends were 0 bases for V and 3 bases for J; bases not matched to a gene: 4. The V gene's germline CDR1 is SGHVS and CDR2 FNYEAQ. This CDR3 is 15 amino acids long. The DNA for the CDR3 is TGTGCCAGCAGCTTAGCAGTGACTAGCGACTACGAGCAGTACTTC. This encodes CASSLAVTSDYEQYF.

The chain joins TRBV2 to TRBJ2-5; 8 positions agree with TRBD1. Germline CDR1 and CDR2: SNHLY and FYNNEI. Losses at the gene ends were 2 bases for V and 5 bases for J; bases not matched to a gene: 10. The CDR3 covers 16 residues. CDR3: CASSETFGRGQETQYF. DNA of the CDR3: TGTGCCAGCAGTGAAACGTTTGGCAGGGGGCAGGAGACCCAGTACTTC.

This clone occurred a few times. This rearrangement joins TRBV4-3 to TRBJ1-1; 8 positions match TRBD1. Germline assignment: CDR1 LGHNA and CDR2 YSLEER. CDR3 length: 16 amino acids. After removal of 1 base from V and 1 base from J, the junction contained 5 bases not matched to a gene. CDR3 loop: CASSQVQGVSNTEAFF. The CDR3 nucleotides read TGCGCCAGCAGCCAAGTACAGGGGGTCTCGAACACTGAAGCTTTCTTT.

Worth noting for this clone: Mismatch with germline at one junction end may stem from a read error. V gene TRBV7-7 combines with J gene TRBJ1-4, with D possibly being TRBD1 (6 bases). The length of the CDR3 is 15 residues. Per the germline V gene, CDR1 is SSHAT and CDR2 is FNYEAQ (reference sequence). The DNA for the CDR3 is TGTGCTAGCAGCTTAGGTCAGGGGCGGAATGAAAAACTGTTTTTT. This codes for CASSLGQGRNEKLFF.

This chain joins TRBV27 and TRBJ2-1; 8 bases align to TRBD2. Germline CDR1 reads MNHEY; CDR2 reads SMNVEV (reference sequence). The length of the CDR3 is 14 residues. V gave up 4 bases and J gave up 6 bases; unmatched junction bases: 5. The CDR3: CASSSGLARNEQFF. For the CDR3, the DNA is TGTGCCAGCAGTTCAGGACTAGCTCGCAATGAGCAGTTCTTC.

The chain is built from TRBV10-3 and TRBJ2-7, with D hard to call. The ends were cut back, 8 bases at V and 5 bases at J, with 10 bases in the middle. The CDR3 covers 11 residues. Looked up from germline, CDR1 is ENHRY and CDR2 is SYGVKD. The CDR3 sequence is CAIRGGDEQYF. CDR3 sequence (DNA): TGTGCCATCCGAGGCGGCGACGAGCAGTACTTC.

The V call is TRBV29-1, the J call TRBJ2-1; D possibly corresponds to TRBD2 (6 bases). V lost 3 bases, J lost 0 bases, and 6 bases lay in between. This CDR3 spans 13 amino acids. The germline CDR1 and CDR2 sequences are SQVTM and ANQGSEA. The CDR3 nucleotides are TGCAGCGTTGAGCGGGGCTCCTACAATGAGCAGTTCTTC. As protein: CSVERGSYNEQFF.

This chain connects TRBV7-2 to TRBJ1-1; D might be TRBD1 (5 bases). V gave up 5 bases and J gave up 1 base, with 14 bases separating them. Germline CDR1 SGHTA, CDR2 FQGNSA. The CDR3 sequence is 15 residues long. The CDR3 reads CASSTDGGENTEAFF. The CDR3 nucleotides read TGTGCCAGCAGCACGGACGGGGGAGAGAACACTGAAGCTTTCTTT. Full variable domain (remainder filled in from reference TRBV7-2 and TRBJ1-1): GAGVSQSPSNKVTEKGKDVELRCDPISGHTALYWYRQSLGQGLEFLIYFQGNSAPDKSGLPSDRFSAERTGGSVSTLTIQRTQQEDSAVYLCASSTDGGENTEAFFGQGTRLTVV.

V gene TRBV4-1 combines with J gene TRBJ2-7; possibly TRBD1 for D (5 bases). In germline, CDR1 is MGHRA, CDR2 YSYEKL. CDR3 size: 16 residues. V was trimmed by 0 bases and J by 0 bases, leaving 12 bases between them. The CDR3 protein is CASSQDRGAFSYEQYF. CDR3 nucleotide sequence: TGCGCCAGCAGCCAAGATCGTGGGGCGTTCTCCTACGAGCAGTACTTC.

This clone was picked up a small number of times. The chain has TRBV4-1 and TRBJ2-7; 8 nucleotides align to TRBD2. V was clipped by 2 bases and J by 3 bases; unmatched bases: 9. Germline CDR1 MGHRA, CDR2 YSYEKL. The CDR3 spans 16 residues. CDR3 nucleotide sequence: TGCGCCAGCAGCCAACCATTAGCGGGATCGCGCTACGAGCAGTACTTC. Its translation: CASSQPLAGSRYEQYF.

The J gene is TRBJ1-1, the V gene TRBV6-1; D is unclear. CDR1 and CDR2 (germline): MNHNS, SASEGT. V was trimmed by 1 base and J by 0 bases, leaving 6 bases between them. This CDR3 has 14 amino acids. The CDR3 loop is CASSEVRVNTEAFF. The CDR3 DNA follows: TGTGCCAGCAGTGAAGTACGGGTGAACACTGAAGCTTTCTTT.

The chain is built from TRBV5-1 and TRBJ2-3; 9 positions agree with TRBD1. The germline V gene encodes CDR1 SGHRS and CDR2 YFSETQ. The CDR3 has 14 amino acids. After removal of 3 bases from V and 4 bases from J, the junction contained 3 bases not matched to a gene. CDR3 loop: CASSSDRGSDTQYF. The CDR3 DNA follows: TGCGCCAGCAGCTCGGACAGGGGATCAGATACGCAGTATTTT.